Here is one TCR beta chain with its context. V dropped 8 bases and J dropped 7; count of bases not matched to a gene: 8. The CDR3 is 15 amino acids. Germline CDR1 LGHDT, CDR2 YNNKEL (reference sequence). These data belong to a study of blood T cell repertoires in COVID-19. About the study: In each case, the material was cDNA or gDNA derived from T cells, B-cell-depleted T cells, or PBMCs.

In the source study's methods: The assay estimated nucleated cells by amplifying reference gene primers. The protocol was immunoSEQ multiplex PCR, while the TCRdb copy is restricted to in-frame clones and leaves out a portion. D and trimming were read from the DNA, whereas the V and J calls and clone size are those reported in that table. The profile covers hundreds of thousands of clones, with 80% to 90% appearing a single time and 2.4% taken by the ten largest. Donors were grouped by their self-reported clinical history. All recovered Cohort 3 donors got two negative PCRs, got clearance, or saw symptom resolution.

The TCR comes from a woman younger than 35 who had recovered from COVID-19. Specimen: PBMCs or T cells enriched from blood (not recorded which). The rearrangement uses TRBV3-1 (or the pseudogene TRBV3-2) and TRBJ2-2; the match to TRBD1 covers 12 bases. CDR3 in amino acids: CASRPGQGANGELFF. For the CDR3, the DNA is TGTGCCAGCCGACCGGGACAGGGGGCGAACGGGGAGCTGTTTTTT.